This is a list of T cell receptor beta chains from one sample in a study of Ad26.COV2.S vaccination and SARS-CoV-2 variants. Profiling relied on immunoSEQ multiplex PCR, and the TCRdb table lists in-frame clones only, not all of them. The sample carries about 280,000 clones, 70% to 90% recorded once. Here the sequenced sample was peripheral blood, taken in a trial of Ad26.COV2.S vaccine versus placebo. The receptors were sampled from a person between 18 and 59 years old who received the Ad26.COV2.S COVID-19 vaccine or a placebo. Each CDR3 is given with its conserved first and last residue. Each record gives: D gene, clone size, V gene, J gene, CDR3 length, CDR3 DNA, CDR3 protein. The D gene is left open where the match is weak. Only part of the rows carry a size: once, few, many, or a class if the clone is expanded.

TRBD2	NA	TRBV18	TRBJ2-7	14	TGTGCCAGCTCACCGGGGACTAGCAGCTACGAGCAGTACTTC	CASSPGTSSYEQYF
TRBD1	NA	TRBV15	TRBJ1-2	21	TGTGCCACCAGCAGAGATTCCTGGCGGCGGGACAGGGGGCGTAGTATCTATGGCTACACCTTC	CATSRDSWRRDRGRSIYGYTF
NA	once	TRBV11-2	TRBJ1-2	13	TGTGCCAGCAGCTTAGGTCAGAACTATGGCTACACCTTC	CASSLGQNYGYTF
NA	once	TRBV5-1	TRBJ1-1	18	TGCGCCAGCAGCCTAACTCCGGGCGAGACAGGAGAGAACACTGAAGCTTTCTTT	CASSLTPGETGENTEAFF
NA	NA	TRBV27	TRBJ1-2	14	TGTGCCAGCAGTTTTGGTCCAGAGAATGATGGCTACACCTTC	CASSFGPENDGYTF
NA	NA	TRBV10-3	TRBJ1-1	13	TGTGCCATCAGTGAAAGGTCGAACACTGAAGCTTTCTTT	CAISERSNTEAFF
NA	NA	TRBV10-3	TRBJ2-7	11	TGTGCCACTGGTCGCAACTACGAGCAGTACTTC	CATGRNYEQYF
NA	NA	TRBV6-5	TRBJ1-2	13	TGTGCCAGCAGTCGGGGGCCCCCTTATGGCTACACCTTC	CASSRGPPYGYTF
NA	medium-sized	TRBV2	TRBJ2-7	13	TGTGCCAGCAGGATGCTGACAAGCTACGAGCAGTACTTC	CASRMLTSYEQYF
NA	NA	TRBV11-2	TRBJ2-7	15	TGTGCCAGCAGTCTACGGGGCTCCACATACTACGAGCAGTACTTC	CASSLRGSTYYEQYF
NA	NA	TRBV10-3	TRBJ2-7	13	TGTGCCATCACCCCACTGTTGGGGCGCGAGCAGTACTTC	CAITPLLGREQYF
NA	NA	TRBV6-1	TRBJ1-2	12	TGTGCCAGCAGTGCCACAGGGTATGGCTACACCTTC	CASSATGYGYTF
NA	NA	TRBV7-9	TRBJ2-3	14	TGTGCCAGCAGTTTCGCAGGGGCCACAGATACGCAGTATTTT	CASSFAGATDTQYF
TRBD1	NA	TRBV29-1	TRBJ1-2	16	TGCAGCGTTGAACCCCGGGGACAGGGATTCTTCTATGGCTACACCTTC	CSVEPRGQGFFYGYTF
NA	once	TRBV7-2	TRBJ2-3	16	TGTGCCAGCAGCCCTCCCCGGGACTGGCTCACAGATACGCAGTATTTT	CASSPPRDWLTDTQYF
TRBD1	NA	TRBV29-1	TRBJ2-1	12	TGCAGCGTTGTTCAGGGGGACGATGAGCAGTTCTTC	CSVVQGDDEQFF
NA	NA	TRBV11-2	TRBJ2-7	13	TGTGCCAGCAGCTTACGTTTGTCGGGTTCGCAGTACTTC	CASSLRLSGSQYF
NA	NA	TRBV6-6	TRBJ2-7	14	TGTGCCAGCAGTTACATGTCAGCCTCCTACGAGCAGTACTTC	CASSYMSASYEQYF
TRBD2	NA	TRBV6-5	TRBJ2-1	15	TGTGCCAGCAGTTGGGGGCTAGCGGGATTTAATGAGCAGTTCTTC	CASSWGLAGFNEQFF
TRBD1	medium-sized	TRBV7-9	TRBJ2-1	14	TGTGCCAGCAGCTTAGGTCTAGGGGGCGATGAGCAGTTCTTC	CASSLGLGGDEQFF
NA	NA	TRBV7-3	TRBJ1-2	14	TGTGCCAGCAGCCAGCAGGGTCAGGGCTATGGCTACACCTTC	CASSQQGQGYGYTF
TRBD2	NA	TRBV7-2	TRBJ2-5	16	TGTGCCAGCAGCTTATTAAAGCGGGGGTCCCAAGAGACCCAGTACTTC	CASSLLKRGSQETQYF
NA	NA	TRBV2	TRBJ2-3	14	TGTGCCAGCAGTCCTACGACTAGCACAGATACGCAGTATTTT	CASSPTTSTDTQYF
NA	NA	TRBV21-1	TRBJ1-2	14	TGTGCCAGCAGCAAAGAAAGGGGGCACTATGGCTACACCTTC	CASSKERGHYGYTF
NA	NA	TRBV19	TRBJ2-6	14	TGTGCCAGTAGTGTCCCGTCTGGGGCCAACGTCCTGACTTTC	CASSVPSGANVLTF
TRBD2	once	TRBV9	TRBJ2-3	18	TGTGCCAGCAGCGTAGGGTATAGCGGGGGCCCTAGCACAGATACGCAGTATTTT	CASSVGYSGGPSTDTQYF
NA	NA	TRBV6-5	TRBJ2-5	14	TGTGCCAGCAGTTACTCAAGGTGGAGAGAGACCCAGTACTTC	CASSYSRWRETQYF
NA	NA	TRBV2	TRBJ2-5	14	TGTGCCAGCAGTGAAGAACGGGGCTGGGAGACCCAGTACTTC	CASSEERGWETQYF
TRBD2	NA	TRBV3-1/TRBV3-2	TRBJ2-3	17	TGTGCCAGCAGCCACCAACTAGCGGGGGGGCGGTTCGATACGCAGTATTTT	CASSHQLAGGRFDTQYF
TRBD1	NA	TRBV2	TRBJ1-1	14	TGTGCCAGCAGGAGATTACAGGGGCCTCGGGGAGCTTTCTTT	CASRRLQGPRGAFF
TRBD1	few	TRBV19	TRBJ2-7	18	TGTGCCAGTAGTATAGAGGGTGGGACAGGGGCACATCCCTACGAGCAGTACTTC	CASSIEGGTGAHPYEQYF
NA	NA	TRBV6-1	TRBJ1-2	14	TGTGCCAGCAGTGAAGGTGGGGGTTCAGATGGCTACACCTTC	CASSEGGGSDGYTF
NA	once	TRBV30	TRBJ1-2	14	TGTGCCTGGAGTGTACTGGGCAGGGGCTCTGGCTACACCTTC	CAWSVLGRGSGYTF
NA	once	TRBV12-2	TRBJ2-7	16	TGTGCAAGTCGCTTAGTCCGGGACAGGGCTACCTACGAGCAGTACTTC	CASRLVRDRATYEQYF
NA	NA	TRBV9	TRBJ1-1	15	TGTGCCAGCAGCGTAGGGAGCTACCAGAACACTGAAGCTTTCTTT	CASSVGSYQNTEAFF
NA	NA	TRBV6-6	TRBJ1-3	17	TGTGCCAGCAGTCGCTATTACGGGCTCGAGACTGGAAACACCATATATTTT	CASSRYYGLETGNTIYF
NA	NA	TRBV13	TRBJ2-7	13	TGTGCCAGCAGCGTCGATACAGGGTCCGAGCAGTACTTC	CASSVDTGSEQYF
TRBD1	NA	TRBV9	TRBJ2-7	13	TGTGCCAGCAGCGTCCAACCCAGGGGGGAGCAGTACTTC	CASSVQPRGEQYF
NA	once	TRBV29-1	TRBJ1-1	13	TGCAGCGTTGAGGTTTCGGCAGGGACTGAAGCTTTCTTT	CSVEVSAGTEAFF
NA	few	TRBV12-3/TRBV12-4	TRBJ2-1	13	TGTGCCAGCAGTTTGGTGGGGATTAATGAGCAGTTCTTC	CASSLVGINEQFF